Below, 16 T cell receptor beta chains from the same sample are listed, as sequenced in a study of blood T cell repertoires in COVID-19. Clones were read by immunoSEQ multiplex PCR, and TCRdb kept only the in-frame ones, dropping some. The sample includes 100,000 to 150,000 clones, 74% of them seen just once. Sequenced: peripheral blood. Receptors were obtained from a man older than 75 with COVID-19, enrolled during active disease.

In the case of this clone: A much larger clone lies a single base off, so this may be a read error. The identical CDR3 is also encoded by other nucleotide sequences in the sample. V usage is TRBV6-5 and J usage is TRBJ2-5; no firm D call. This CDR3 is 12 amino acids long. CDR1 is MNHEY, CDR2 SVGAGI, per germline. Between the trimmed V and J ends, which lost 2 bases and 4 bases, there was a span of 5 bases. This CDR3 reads CASSYGGETQYF. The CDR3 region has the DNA TGTGCCAGCAGTTACGGCGGAGAGACCCAGTACTTC.

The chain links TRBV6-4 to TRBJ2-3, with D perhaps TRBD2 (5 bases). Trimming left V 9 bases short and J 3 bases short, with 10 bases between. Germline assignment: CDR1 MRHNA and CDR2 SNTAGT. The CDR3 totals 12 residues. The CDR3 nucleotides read TGTGCCAGTCCGGGGAATACAGATACGCAGTATTTT. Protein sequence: CASPGNTDTQYF.

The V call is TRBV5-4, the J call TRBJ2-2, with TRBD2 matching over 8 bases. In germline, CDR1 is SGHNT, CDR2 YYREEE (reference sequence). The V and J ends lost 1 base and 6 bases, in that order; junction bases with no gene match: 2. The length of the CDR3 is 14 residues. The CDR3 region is CASSLPGGAGELFF. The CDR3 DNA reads TGTGCCAGCAGCTTGCCGGGAGGGGCCGGGGAGCTGTTTTTT. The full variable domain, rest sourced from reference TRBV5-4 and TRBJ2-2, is ETGVTQSPTHLIKTRGQQVTLRCSSQSGHNTVSWYQQALGQGPQFIFQYYREEENGRGNFPPRFSGLQFPNYSSELNVNALELDDSALYLCASSLPGGAGELFFGEGSRLTVL.

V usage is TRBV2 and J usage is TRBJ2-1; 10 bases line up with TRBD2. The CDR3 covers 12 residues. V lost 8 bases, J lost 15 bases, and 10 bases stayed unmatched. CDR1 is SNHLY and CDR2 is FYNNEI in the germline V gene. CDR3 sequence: CASSQAGGRGFF. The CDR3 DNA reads TGTGCCAGCTCCCAAGCGGGAGGGAGGGGGTTCTTC.

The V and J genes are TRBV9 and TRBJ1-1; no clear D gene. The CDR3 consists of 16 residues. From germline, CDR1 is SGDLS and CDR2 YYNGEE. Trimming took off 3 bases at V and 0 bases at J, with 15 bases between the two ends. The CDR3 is CASSEPFPGLNTEAFF. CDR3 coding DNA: TGTGCCAGCAGCGAACCCTTCCCGGGTCTGAACACTGAAGCTTTCTTT. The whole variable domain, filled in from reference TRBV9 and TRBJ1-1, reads DSGVTQTPKHLITATGQRVTLRCSPRSGDLSVYWYQQSLDQGLQFLIQYYNGEERAKGNILERFSAQQFPDLHSELNLSSLELGDSALYFCASSEPFPGLNTEAFFGQGTRLTVV.

The CDR3 region has the DNA TGCAGCGTCAGCGGTCGGGTGCAGTACTTC. This translates into CSVSGRVQYF. This chain connects TRBV29-1 to TRBJ2-7, with D perhaps TRBD2 (5 bases). The V end was cut by 6 bases, the J end by 9 bases, with 12 bases between. The CDR3 has 10 residues. Germline V lookup: CDR1 SQVTM, CDR2 ANQGSEA.

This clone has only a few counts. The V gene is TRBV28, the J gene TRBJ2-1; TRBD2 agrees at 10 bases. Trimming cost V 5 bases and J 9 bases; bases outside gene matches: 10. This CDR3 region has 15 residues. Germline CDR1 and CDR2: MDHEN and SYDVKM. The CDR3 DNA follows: TGTGCCAGCAGTCCGGGACTAGCGATGACGCTTGAGCAGTTCTTC. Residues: CASSPGLAMTLEQFF. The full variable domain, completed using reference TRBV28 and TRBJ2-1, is DVKVTQSSRYLVKRTGEKVFLECVQDMDHENMFWYRQDPGLGLRLIYFSYDVKMKEKGDIPEGYSVSREKKERFSLILESASTNQTSMYLCASSPGLAMTLEQFFGPGTRLTVL.

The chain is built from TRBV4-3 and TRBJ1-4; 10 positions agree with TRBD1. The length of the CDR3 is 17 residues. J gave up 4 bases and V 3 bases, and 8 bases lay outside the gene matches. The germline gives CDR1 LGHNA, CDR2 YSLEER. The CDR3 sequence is CASSQSPGTGVNEKLFF. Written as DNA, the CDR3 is TGCGCCAGCAGCCAGAGTCCCGGGACAGGGGTTAATGAAAAACTGTTTTTT.

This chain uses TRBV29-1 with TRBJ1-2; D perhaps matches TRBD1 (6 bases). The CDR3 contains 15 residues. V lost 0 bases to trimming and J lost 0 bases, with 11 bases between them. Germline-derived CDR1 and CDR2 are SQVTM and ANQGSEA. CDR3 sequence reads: CSVEDRTASNYGYTF. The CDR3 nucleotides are TGCAGCGTTGAAGACAGGACAGCTTCTAACTATGGCTACACCTTC.

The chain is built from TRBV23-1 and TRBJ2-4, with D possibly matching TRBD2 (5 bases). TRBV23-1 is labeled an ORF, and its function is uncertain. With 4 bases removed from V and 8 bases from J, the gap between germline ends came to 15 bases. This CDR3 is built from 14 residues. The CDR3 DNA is TGCGCCAGCAGTCTCCCCGGAACGGAGGACATTCAGTACTTC. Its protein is CASSLPGTEDIQYF.

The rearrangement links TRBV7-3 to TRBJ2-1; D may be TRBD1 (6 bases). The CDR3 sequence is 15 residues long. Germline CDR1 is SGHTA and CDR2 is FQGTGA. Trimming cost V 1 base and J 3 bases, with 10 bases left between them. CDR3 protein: CASSLNRASYNEQFF. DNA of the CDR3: TGTGCCAGCAGCTTAAACAGGGCCAGCTACAATGAGCAGTTCTTC.

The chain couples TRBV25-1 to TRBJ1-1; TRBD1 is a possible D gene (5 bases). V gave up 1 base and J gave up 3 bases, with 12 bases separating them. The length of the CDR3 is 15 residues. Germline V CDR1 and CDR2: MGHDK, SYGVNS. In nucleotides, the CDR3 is TGTGCCAGCAGTGAATGGGTAGGGGCCGACACTGAAGCTTTCTTT. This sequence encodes CASSEWVGADTEAFF.

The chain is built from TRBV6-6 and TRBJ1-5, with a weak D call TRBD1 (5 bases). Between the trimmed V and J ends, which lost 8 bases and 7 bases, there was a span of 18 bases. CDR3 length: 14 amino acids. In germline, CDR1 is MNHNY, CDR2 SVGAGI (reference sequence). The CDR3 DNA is TGTGCCAGCTGTGTGGGCGGGGGAGGCCAGCCCCAGCATTTT. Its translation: CASCVGGGGQPQHF.

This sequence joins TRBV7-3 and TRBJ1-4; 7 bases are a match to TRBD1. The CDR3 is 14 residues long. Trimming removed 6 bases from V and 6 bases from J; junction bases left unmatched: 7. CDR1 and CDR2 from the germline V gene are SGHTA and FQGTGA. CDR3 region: CASRKDRSHEKLFF. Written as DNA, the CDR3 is TGTGCCAGCAGGAAGGACAGGTCCCATGAAAAACTGTTTTTT.

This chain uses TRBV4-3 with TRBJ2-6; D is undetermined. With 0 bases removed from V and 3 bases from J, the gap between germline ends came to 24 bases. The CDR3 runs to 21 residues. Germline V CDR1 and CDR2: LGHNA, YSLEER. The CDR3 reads CASSQDEVSFPQYRGANVLTF. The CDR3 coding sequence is TGCGCCAGCAGCCAAGATGAGGTCTCCTTTCCCCAGTACCGTGGGGCCAACGTCCTGACTTTC.

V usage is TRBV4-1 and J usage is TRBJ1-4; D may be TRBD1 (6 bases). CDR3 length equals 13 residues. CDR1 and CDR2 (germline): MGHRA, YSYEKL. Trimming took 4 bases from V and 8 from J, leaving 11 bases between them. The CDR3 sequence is CASSLGQWEKLFF. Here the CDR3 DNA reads TGCGCCAGCAGCCTCGGACAGTGGGAAAAACTGTTTTTT.